This TCR beta chain emerged from a study of blood T cell repertoires in COVID-19. Study at large: COVID-19 samples collected from the United States, Italy and Spain covered acute and convalescent phases. Nucleic acid was either cDNA or gDNA, and it came from T cells, B-cell-depleted T cells, or PBMCs.

The ends were cut back, 3 bases at V and 0 bases at J, with 9 bases in the middle. The CDR3 consists of 14 residues. Germline-derived CDR1 and CDR2 are DFQATT and SNEGSKA (reference sequence). In Seattle, patients joined the study during active infection and were tracked longitudinally. Study processing details: Amplification from reference gene primers served as the basis for estimated nucleated cell counts. Produced via immunoSEQ multiplex PCR; TCRdb's table is partial and in-frame only. V and J calls and clone size follow that table, whereas D and trimming were derived from the DNA. The repertoire holds a few hundred thousand clones, with about 85% as singletons.

This clonotype was obtained from a human donor with COVID-19, enrolled during active disease. The donor label of this sample is uncertain. The chain couples TRBV20-1 to TRBJ1-5, with D possibly being TRBD1 (5 bases). The source material was peripheral blood. The CDR3 is CSASKGDSNQPQHF. The CDR3 coding sequence is TGCAGTGCTAGTAAAGGGGATAGCAATCAGCCCCAGCATTTT.